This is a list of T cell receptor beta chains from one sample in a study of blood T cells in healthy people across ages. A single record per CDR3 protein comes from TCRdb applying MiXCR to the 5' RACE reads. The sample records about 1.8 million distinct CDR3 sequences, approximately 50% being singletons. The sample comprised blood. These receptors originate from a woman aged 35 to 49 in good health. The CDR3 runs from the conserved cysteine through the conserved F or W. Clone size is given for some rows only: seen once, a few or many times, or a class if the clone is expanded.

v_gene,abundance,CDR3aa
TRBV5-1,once,CASSPRAPLTTDTQYF
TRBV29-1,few,CSVEAFLAGDNLAKNIQYF
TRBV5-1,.,CASSFIAGGPDEQFF
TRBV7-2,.,CASSSGLGYYEQYF
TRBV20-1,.,CSAGAGKAKNIQYF
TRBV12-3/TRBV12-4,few,CASRGGPGYTF
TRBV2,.,CASEAGGETQYF
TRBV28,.,CASSQETGQTYEQYF
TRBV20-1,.,CSVTTDSGETQYF
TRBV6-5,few,CASSSQVSYNEQFF
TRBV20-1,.,CSARGRGRGKNIQYF
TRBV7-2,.,CASSLQGPRPYGYTF
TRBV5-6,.,CASSLAEGGSTDTQYF
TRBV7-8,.,CASSLAPRDRGRGEQFF
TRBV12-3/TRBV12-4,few,CASTIDRGRTEAFF